Listed here are 26 T cell receptor beta chains from one sample, sequenced in a study of cytomegalovirus exposure and HLA in healthy donors (dated by TCRdb to the late 2010s). Receptor amplification or capture employed the immunoSEQ multiplex PCR assay. A mixture of 60 forward primers for TCR Vbeta segments and 13 reverse primers for TCR Jbeta segments was used in the multiplex PCR. As stored in TCRdb, this immuneACCESS dataset retains in-frame rearrangements with V and J assigned. A fraction of the clones does not appear; measured against another copy, unresolved V genes explain less than half of the discrepancy, and the remainder lacks a known reason. The sample includes 110,000 to 150,000 clones, with about 80% observed a single time. The ten largest clones represent around 2% of the sample. The sample comprised PBMCs. These receptors were collected from a woman between 40 and 55 years old in good health and CMV-seronegative.

This clone occurred once. The same CDR3 is also encoded by other DNA sequences in this sample. The V gene is TRBV18, the J gene TRBJ2-3; a possible D gene is TRBD1 (6 bases). The V end was cut by 3 bases, the J end by 3 bases, with 10 bases between. CDR1 and CDR2 from the germline V gene are KGHSH and LQKENI. The CDR3 is 14 residues long. The chain's CDR3 is CASSPTQGTDTQYF. In DNA form, the CDR3 reads TGTGCCAGCTCACCTACCCAGGGGACAGATACGCAGTATTTT.

This clone was detected only a few times. This chain connects TRBV7-9 to TRBJ1-5; D gene ambiguous. Germline assignment: CDR1 SEHNR and CDR2 FQNEAQ (reference sequence). Between the trimmed V and J ends, which lost 5 bases and 5 bases, there was a span of 16 bases. This CDR3 has 15 amino acids. CDR3 in amino acids: CASSPKRVPDQPQHF. The CDR3 bases are TGTGCCAGCAGCCCTAAGCGGGTCCCCGATCAGCCCCAGCATTTT.

V gene TRBV9 combines with J gene TRBJ2-5, with D unclear. The germline V gene encodes CDR1 SGDLS and CDR2 YYNGEE. V was cut by 0 bases and J by 0 bases, with 6 bases left in between. This CDR3 has 14 amino acids. The DNA of the CDR3 is TGTGCCAGCAGCGTAGGTACAGACCAAGAGACCCAGTACTTC. Translation: CASSVGTDQETQYF.

CDR3 protein: CASSLGQGEGGYTF. CDR3 nucleotide sequence: TGTGCCAGCTCACTGGGACAGGGAGAAGGAGGCTACACCTTC. The rearrangement uses TRBV18 and TRBJ1-2, with TRBD1 matching over 9 bases. The trim removed 4 bases at V and 8 bases at J, leaving 8 bases unmatched. This CDR3 has 14 residues. The germline V gene encodes CDR1 KGHSH and CDR2 LQKENI.

The chain recombines TRBV30 with TRBJ2-3; a weak D match, TRBD2 (5 bases). Germline CDR1 GTSNPN, CDR2 SVGIG (reference sequence). The V end was cut by 2 bases, the J end by 6 bases, with 27 bases between. This CDR3 is 18 amino acids long. This chain's CDR3 is CAWSRTGTPSLRADTQYF. CDR3 bases: TGTGCCTGGAGTAGAACGGGAACCCCTTCACTACGGGCTGATACGCAGTATTTT.

The rearrangement joins TRBV4-1 to TRBJ2-7, with a tentative D call TRBD1 (6 bases). Trimming removed 3 bases at V and 6 bases at J, with 18 bases between. Germline V gene data show CDR1 as MGHRA and CDR2 as YSYEKL. The CDR3 sequence is 15 residues long. This chain's CDR3 is CASSHFPRGSGEQYF. The CDR3 DNA sequence: TGCGCCAGCAGCCATTTCCCCAGGGGCAGTGGCGAGCAGTACTTC.

The chain recombines TRBV9 with TRBJ2-3; TRBD2 matches 11 bases. V trimming: 4 bases; J trimming: 3 bases; junction bases outside the gene matches: 4. The CDR3 length is 15 residues. Germline CDR1 is SGDLS and CDR2 is YYNGEE. CDR3 protein: CASSIGTSGTDTQYF. Written as DNA, the CDR3 is TGTGCCAGCAGCATCGGGACTAGCGGAACAGATACGCAGTATTTT.

The V and J genes are TRBV27 and TRBJ1-6; possibly TRBD1 for D (5 bases). CDR3 length: 16 residues. Germline V gene sequence: CDR1 MNHEY, CDR2 SMNVEV (reference sequence). The ends were cut back, 0 bases at V and 10 bases at J, with 16 bases in the middle. The CDR3 loop reads CASSLSVEGRGSPLHF. CDR3 nucleotides: TGTGCCAGCAGTTTATCGGTGGAGGGGAGAGGCTCACCCCTCCACTTT.

V is TRBV5-1 and J is TRBJ2-5, with unresolved D. The CDR3 has 12 amino acids. Germline CDR1 reads SGHRS; CDR2 reads YFSETQ. The V end was cut by 4 bases, the J end by 2 bases, with 6 bases between. The CDR3 reads CASSKLQETQYF. The DNA of the CDR3 is TGCGCCAGCAGCAAACTACAAGAGACCCAGTACTTC.

J is TRBJ2-3 and V is TRBV7-9, with 7 bases fitting TRBD2. CDR3 size: 15 residues. The germline V gene has CDR1 SEHNR and CDR2 FQNEAQ (reference sequence). The junction had 5 bases not matched to a gene; V was cut back by 5 bases and J by 0 bases. CDR3 loop: CASSPAGTSTDTQYF. The CDR3 DNA reads as TGTGCCAGCAGCCCAGCGGGGACTAGCACAGATACGCAGTATTTT. The whole variable domain, remainder taken from reference TRBV7-9 and TRBJ2-3, is DTGVSQNPRHKITKRGQNVTFRCDPISEHNRLYWYRQTLGQGPEFLTYFQNEAQLEKSRLLSDRFSAERPKGSFSTLEIQRTEQGDSAMYLCASSPAGTSTDTQYFGPGTRLTVL.

This clone was detected only once. The chain combines TRBV4-3 with TRBJ2-7, with 7 nucleotides matching TRBD2. Germline lookup yields CDR1 LGHNA and CDR2 YSLEER. Trimming took 1 base from V and 2 from J; bases not matched to a gene: 11. The CDR3 loop spans 17 amino acids. The CDR3 bases are TGCGCCAGCAGCCAAGGATTTGCCGGGGCGGGGGCCTACGAGCAGTACTTC. Its protein is CASSQGFAGAGAYEQYF.

This chain connects TRBV2 to TRBJ1-2; TRBD1 aligns across 9 bases. The CDR3 is made up of 14 amino acids. Trimming at V came to 7 bases and at J to 5 bases, leaving 8 bases not matched to a gene. Per germline, CDR1 SNHLY and CDR2 FYNNEI. The CDR3 sequence is CASTGDRALYGYTF. The CDR3 DNA reads TGTGCCAGCACTGGGGACAGGGCTTTGTATGGCTACACCTTC. The full variable domain, rest sourced from reference TRBV2 and TRBJ1-2, is EPEVTQTPSHQVTQMGQEVILRCVPISNHLYFYWYRQILGQKVEFLVSFYNNEISEKSEIFDDQFSVERPDGSNFTLKIRSTKLEDSAMYFCASTGDRALYGYTFGSGTRLTVV.

The V call is TRBV18, the J call TRBJ1-6; a possible D gene is TRBD1 (6 bases). Trimming took off 2 bases at V and 8 bases at J, with 16 bases between the two ends. The CDR3 has 16 amino acids. CDR1 and CDR2 (germline): KGHSH, LQKENI. The CDR3 region is CASSPGQGYKDSPLHF. CDR3 DNA: TGTGCCAGCTCACCAGGCCAGGGGTACAAGGATTCACCCCTCCACTTT.

The chain links TRBV4-3 to TRBJ2-1; 7 nucleotides agree with TRBD2. The J segment lost 15 bases and the V segment lost 1 base, leaving 15 bases of the junction unmatched. The length of the CDR3 is 15 residues. Germline CDR1 and CDR2: LGHNA and YSLEER. The CDR3 sequence is CASSQVGAETSHWFF. The CDR3 DNA sequence: TGCGCCAGCAGCCAAGTTGGGGCAGAGACTAGCCATTGGTTCTTC.

There are a few counts of this clone. The chain employs TRBV7-2 and TRBJ1-5; D possibly corresponds to TRBD1 (5 bases). Trimming pared 4 bases from V and 3 bases from J, leaving 16 bases between. CDR3 length: 16 residues. The germline V gene encodes CDR1 SGHTA and CDR2 FQGNSA. Written as DNA, the CDR3 is TGTGCCAGCAGCTCAGGGCGGTCAGCATACAATCAGCCCCAGCATTTT. Amino acids: CASSSGRSAYNQPQHF.

This clone is a singleton in its sample. The chain links TRBV7-9 to TRBJ2-1, with D unresolved. CDR1 and CDR2 from the germline V gene are SEHNR and FQNEAQ (reference sequence). V gave up 10 bases and J gave up 2 bases, with 15 bases separating them. The CDR3 totals 14 residues. The CDR3 here is CAILGGGTYNEQFF. For the CDR3, the DNA is TGTGCCATCCTCGGTGGCGGAACCTACAATGAGCAGTTCTTC.

The chain links TRBV5-6 to TRBJ2-1; 7 bases agree with TRBD2. Germline V CDR1 and CDR2: SGHDT, YYEEEE. After removal of 3 bases from V and 7 bases from J, the junction contained 1 base not matched to a gene. CDR3 length equals 12 residues. CDR3 bases: TGTGCCAGCAGCTGGGGGGGGAATGAGCAGTTCTTC. This translates into CASSWGGNEQFF.

The chain has TRBV29-1 and TRBJ2-1, with D tentatively TRBD2 (6 bases). V lost 7 bases and J lost 7, with 17 bases in between. Looked up from germline, CDR1 is SQVTM and CDR2 is ANQGSEA. CDR3 length equals 13 residues. CDR3 amino acids: CSATPGLFNEQFF. CDR3 coding DNA: TGCAGCGCCACGCCAGGACTATTTAATGAGCAGTTCTTC.

The chain couples TRBV13 to TRBJ2-1; maybe TRBD2 (5 bases). The V and J ends lost 5 bases and 1 base respectively, with 12 bases between them. Germline CDR1 PRHDT, CDR2 FYEKMQ (reference sequence). The CDR3 loop spans 15 amino acids. The CDR3 loop reads CASSRARVSYNEQFF. CDR3 DNA sequence: TGTGCCAGCAGCCGAGCGAGGGTTTCCTACAATGAGCAGTTCTTC.

The chain carries TRBV6-5 and TRBJ2-1; 9 positions agree with TRBD2. Germline V CDR1 and CDR2: MNHEY, SVGAGI. Germline trimming cut 6 bases from V and 6 bases from J; bases unmatched to any gene: 9. There are 15 residues in the CDR3. CDR3 in amino acids: CASRLSGRTPNEQFF. CDR3 sequence (DNA): TGTGCCAGCAGGCTCAGCGGGAGGACACCCAATGAGCAGTTCTTC.

This rearrangement joins TRBV5-6 to TRBJ2-5; 7 bases align to TRBD1. With V trimmed by 0 bases and J by 6 bases, 2 bases remained unmatched. Germline values: CDR1 SGHDT, CDR2 YYEEEE. This CDR3 comprises 13 residues. The CDR3 sequence: CASSLGQGKTQYF. The CDR3 DNA sequence: TGTGCCAGCAGCTTGGGACAGGGAAAGACCCAGTACTTC.

This clone showed up just once. The chain couples TRBV10-3 to TRBJ2-4; D unresolved. The V gene's germline CDR1 is ENHRY and CDR2 SYGVKD. Trimming stripped 2 bases from V and 9 bases from J, with 5 bases between. The CDR3 is 11 residues long. The CDR3 spells CAISEGVIQYF. The CDR3 DNA sequence: TGTGCCATCAGTGAGGGAGTCATTCAGTACTTC.

The chain's CDR3 is CASSLYEGAGYTEAFF. The CDR3 DNA is TGTGCCAGCAGCTTATACGAGGGGGCCGGGTACACTGAAGCTTTCTTT. The chain is built from TRBV7-8 and TRBJ1-1, with TRBD1 matching over 7 bases. CDR3 length equals 16 residues. The V gene's germline CDR1 is SGHVS and CDR2 FQNEAQ. V lost 2 bases, J lost 3 bases, and 9 bases stayed unmatched. Combining the CDR3 with reference TRBV7-8 and TRBJ1-1 gives the whole variable domain GAGVSQSPRYKVAKRGQDVALRCDPISGHVSLFWYQQALGQGPEFLTYFQNEAQLDKSGLPSDRFFAERPEGSVSTLKIQRTQQEDSAVYLCASSLYEGAGYTEAFFGQGTRLTVV.

The rearrangement joins TRBV7-9 to TRBJ2-2; D not resolved. Trimming cost V 2 bases and J 10 bases, with 8 bases left between them. The length of the CDR3 is 12 residues. The germline gives CDR1 SEHNR, CDR2 FQNEAQ (reference sequence). CDR3 sequence reads: CASSLFLVELFF. The CDR3 coding sequence is TGTGCCAGCAGCTTATTTCTTGTGGAGCTGTTTTTT.

This chain uses TRBV11-2 with TRBJ2-7; tentative D call: TRBD2 (6 bases). The CDR3 consists of 16 residues. V was pared by 4 bases and J by 1 base, with 17 bases between. Germline V CDR1 and CDR2: SGHAT, FQNNGV. CDR3 sequence (DNA): TGTGCCAGCAGCTCGGGGTTGGGGGGTGGTTCCTACGAGCAGTACTTC. This encodes CASSSGLGGGSYEQYF.

The chain is built from TRBV7-3 and TRBJ1-1, with D tentatively TRBD1 (6 bases). CDR3 length: 17 amino acids. The V end was cut by 0 bases, the J end by 0 bases, with 14 bases between. Per germline, CDR1 SGHTA and CDR2 FQGTGA. The DNA of the CDR3 is TGTGCCAGCAGCTTAACGACGAGGACAGTCATGAACACTGAAGCTTTCTTT. As protein: CASSLTTRTVMNTEAFF.